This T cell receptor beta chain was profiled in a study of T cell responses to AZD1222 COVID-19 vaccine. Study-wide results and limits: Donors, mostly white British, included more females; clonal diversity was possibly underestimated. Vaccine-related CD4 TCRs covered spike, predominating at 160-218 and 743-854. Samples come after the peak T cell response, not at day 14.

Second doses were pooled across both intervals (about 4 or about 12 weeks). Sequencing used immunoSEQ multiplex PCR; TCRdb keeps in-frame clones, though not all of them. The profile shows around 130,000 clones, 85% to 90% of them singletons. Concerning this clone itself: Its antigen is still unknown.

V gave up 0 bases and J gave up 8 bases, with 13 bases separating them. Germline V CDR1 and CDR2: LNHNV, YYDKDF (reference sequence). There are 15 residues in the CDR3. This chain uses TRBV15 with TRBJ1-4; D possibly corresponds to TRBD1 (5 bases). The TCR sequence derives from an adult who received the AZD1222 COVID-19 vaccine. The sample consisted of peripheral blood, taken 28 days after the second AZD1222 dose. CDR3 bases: TGTGCCACCAGCAGAGATCCCCTCGGGGACGAAAAACTGTTTTTT. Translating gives CATSRDPLGDEKLFF.